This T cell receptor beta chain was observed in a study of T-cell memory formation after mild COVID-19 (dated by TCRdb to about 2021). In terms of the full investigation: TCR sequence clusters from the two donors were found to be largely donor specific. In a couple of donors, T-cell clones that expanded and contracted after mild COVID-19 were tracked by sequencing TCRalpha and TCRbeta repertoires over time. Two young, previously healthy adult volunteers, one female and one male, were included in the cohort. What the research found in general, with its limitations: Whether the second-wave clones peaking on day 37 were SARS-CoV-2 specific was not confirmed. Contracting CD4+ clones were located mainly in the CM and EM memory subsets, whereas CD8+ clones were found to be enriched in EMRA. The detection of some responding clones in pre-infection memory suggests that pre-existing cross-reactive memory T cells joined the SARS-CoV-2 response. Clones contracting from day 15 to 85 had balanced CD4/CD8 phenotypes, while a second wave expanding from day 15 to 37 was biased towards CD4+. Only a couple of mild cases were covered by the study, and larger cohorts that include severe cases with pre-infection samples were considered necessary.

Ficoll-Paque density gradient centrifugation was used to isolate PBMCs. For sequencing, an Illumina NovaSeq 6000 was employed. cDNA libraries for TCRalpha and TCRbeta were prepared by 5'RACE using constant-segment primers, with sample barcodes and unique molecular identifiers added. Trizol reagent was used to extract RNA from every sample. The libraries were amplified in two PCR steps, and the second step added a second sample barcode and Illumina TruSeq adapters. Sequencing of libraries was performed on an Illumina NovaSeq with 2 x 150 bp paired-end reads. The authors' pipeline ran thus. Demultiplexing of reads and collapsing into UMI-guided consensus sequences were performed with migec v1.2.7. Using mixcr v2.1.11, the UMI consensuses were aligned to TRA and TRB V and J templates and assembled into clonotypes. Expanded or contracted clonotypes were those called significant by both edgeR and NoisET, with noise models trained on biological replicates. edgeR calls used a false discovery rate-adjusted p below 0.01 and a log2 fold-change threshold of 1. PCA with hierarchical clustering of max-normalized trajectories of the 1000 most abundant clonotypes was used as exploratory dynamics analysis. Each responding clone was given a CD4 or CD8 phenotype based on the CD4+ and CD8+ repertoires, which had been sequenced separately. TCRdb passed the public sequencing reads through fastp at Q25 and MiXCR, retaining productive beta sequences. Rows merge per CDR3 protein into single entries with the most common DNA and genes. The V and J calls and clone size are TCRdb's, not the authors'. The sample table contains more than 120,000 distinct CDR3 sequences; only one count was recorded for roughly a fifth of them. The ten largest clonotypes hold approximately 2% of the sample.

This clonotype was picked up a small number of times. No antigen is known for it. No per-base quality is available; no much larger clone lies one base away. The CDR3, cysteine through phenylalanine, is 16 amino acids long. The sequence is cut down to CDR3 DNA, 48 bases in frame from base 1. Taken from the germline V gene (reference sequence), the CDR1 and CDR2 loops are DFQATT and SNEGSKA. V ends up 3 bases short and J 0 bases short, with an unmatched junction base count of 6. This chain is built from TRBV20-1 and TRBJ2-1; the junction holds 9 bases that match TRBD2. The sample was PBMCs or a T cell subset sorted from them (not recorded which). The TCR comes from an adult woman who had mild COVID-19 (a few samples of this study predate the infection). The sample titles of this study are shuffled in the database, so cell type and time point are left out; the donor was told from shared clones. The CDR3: CSARASGISSYNEQFF. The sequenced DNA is TGCAGTGCTAGGGCTAGCGGGATTAGCTCCTACAATGAGCAGTTCTTC.